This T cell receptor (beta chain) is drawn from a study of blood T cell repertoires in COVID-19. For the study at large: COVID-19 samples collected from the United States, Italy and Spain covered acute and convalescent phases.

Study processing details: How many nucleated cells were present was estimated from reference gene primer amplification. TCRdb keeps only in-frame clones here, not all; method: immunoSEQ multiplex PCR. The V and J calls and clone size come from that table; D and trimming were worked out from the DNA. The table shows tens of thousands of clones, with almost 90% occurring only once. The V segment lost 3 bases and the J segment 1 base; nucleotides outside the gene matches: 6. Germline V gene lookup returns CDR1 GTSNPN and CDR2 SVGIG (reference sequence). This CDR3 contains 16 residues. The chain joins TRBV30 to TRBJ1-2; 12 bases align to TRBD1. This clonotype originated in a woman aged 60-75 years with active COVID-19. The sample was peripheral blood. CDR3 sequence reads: CAWRAGQGAGNYGYTF. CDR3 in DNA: TGTGCCTGGAGAGCGGGACAGGGGGCGGGTAACTATGGCTACACCTTC.